This T cell receptor (beta chain) stems from a study of T cells in Graves' hyperthyroidism and ophthalmopathy. With a duration under 2 months, the hyperthyroidism was newly diagnosed in patients aged 18 to 65. Trimming took off 3 bases at V and 0 bases at J, with 12 bases between the two ends. CDR1 is DFQATT and CDR2 is SNEGSKA in the germline V gene (reference sequence). The CDR3 runs to 14 residues. What was amplified from RNA transcripts were TCR beta CDR3 regions. Using the HTBI primer set, a first-round RT-PCR was run on the TCR CDR3. TCRdb passed the multiplex PCR reads through MiXCR, listing each CDR3 protein once. The sample holds tens of thousands of distinct CDR3 sequences, roughly half seen once.

The rearrangement joins TRBV20-1 to TRBJ2-7; D unclear. The clonotype comes from a man between 18 and 35 years old with Graves' hyperthyroidism. The sample consisted of peripheral blood or thyroid tissue (not recorded which). CDR3 sequence (DNA): TGCAGTGCTAGGCCAACCAGGTCCTCCTACGAGCAGTACTTC. It specifies CSARPTRSSYEQYF.